This T cell receptor beta chain is drawn from a study of T cell changes during pregnancy in multiple sclerosis. The table came from immunoSEQ multiplex PCR; TCRdb's copy has only in-frame clones and leaves some out. In the table there are about 67,000 clones, roughly nine tenths of which are singletons. This CDR3 region has 15 residues. The trim removed 4 bases at V and 0 bases at J, leaving 6 bases unmatched. Germline loops: CDR1 SEHNR, CDR2 FQNEAQ (reference sequence). The genes are TRBV7-9 and TRBJ2-7; 7 bases line up with TRBD1. The sequencing used peripheral blood, collected in the first trimester of pregnancy. The receptor comes from a female donor with multiple sclerosis, enrolled in a pregnancy study. The CDR3 DNA is TGTGCCAGCAGCTCAACAGGGGCCAACTCCTACGAGCAGTACTTC. Its translation is CASSSTGANSYEQYF.